These 16 T cell receptor beta chains were sequenced from one sample in a study of shared clonotypes between healthy human individuals (dated by TCRdb to 2019 to 2021). Library construction relied on the immunoSEQ multiplex PCR assay. TCRdb stores this immuneACCESS table with in-frame sequences only. Part of the clones is absent; in the studies checked, under half of the shortfall reflects unresolved V genes, and no reason is known for the rest. The sample data list some 2,000,000 clones, and 90% to 96% of these were observed just once. The ten biggest clones cover around 0.13% of the sample. The sequenced material came from naive CD4+ T cells sorted from blood. Read against the paper, the sample's cell subset or site label means: CD45RA+ positively selected. The receptors here all came from a man aged 18 to 35 in good health.

The J gene is TRBJ2-3, the V gene TRBV7-9; D ambiguous. Germline CDR1 reads SEHNR; CDR2 reads FQNEAQ (reference sequence). This CDR3 is built from 12 residues. Trimming removed 1 base at V and 10 bases at J, with 9 bases between. Written as DNA, the CDR3 is TGTGCCAGCAGCTTAGTAGGTTTGGCGCAGTATTTT. Translation gives CASSLVGLAQYF. Supplemented by reference TRBV7-9 and TRBJ2-3, the full variable domain reads DTGVSQNPRHKITKRGQNVTFRCDPISEHNRLYWYRQTLGQGPEFLTYFQNEAQLEKSRLLSDRFSAERPKGSFSTLEIQRTEQGDSAMYLCASSLVGLAQYFGPGTRLTVL.

This chain joins TRBV18 and TRBJ1-2, with D perhaps matching TRBD1 (6 bases). V was clipped by 6 bases and J by 1 base, with 12 bases between them. Germline CDR1 and CDR2: KGHSH and LQKENI. This CDR3 is 14 amino acids long. CDR3 sequence (DNA): TGTGCCAGCTCTCCCGACAGGAATAACTATGGCTACACCTTC. Amino acids: CASSPDRNNYGYTF.

The chain uses TRBV7-9 and TRBJ2-5; D is unclear. The V and J ends lost 1 base and 3 bases respectively, with 6 bases between them. The V gene's germline CDR1 is SEHNR and CDR2 FQNEAQ (reference sequence). The CDR3 runs to 13 residues. In DNA form, the CDR3 reads TGTGCCAGCAGCTTAGAATTAAAAGAGACCCAGTACTTC. This translates into CASSLELKETQYF.

Notes on this clone: Other DNA sequences in this sample translate to the same CDR3. This rearrangement joins TRBV6-5 to TRBJ2-5; D gene ambiguous. The CDR3 consists of 14 residues. Germline V gene lookup returns CDR1 MNHEY and CDR2 SVGAGI. Trimming pared 2 bases from V and 4 bases from J, leaving 11 bases between. The DNA for the CDR3 is TGTGCCAGCAGTTACGGCGGCAGTAGAGAGACCCAGTACTTC. This translates into CASSYGGSRETQYF.

The sample holds a few counts of this clone. The chain couples TRBV28 to TRBJ1-2, with 11 bases that match TRBD1. The CDR3 is 15 amino acids. Looked up from germline, CDR1 is MDHEN and CDR2 is SYDVKM. After removal of 5 bases from V and 4 bases from J, the junction contained 6 bases not matched to a gene. CDR3 sequence: CASSPRDRGIYGYTF. CDR3 bases: TGTGCCAGCAGTCCCCGGGACAGGGGGATCTATGGCTACACCTTC.

A remark on this clone: Other DNA sequences of this sample code for an identical CDR3. The rearrangement links TRBV6-6 to TRBJ1-5, with unresolved D. The CDR3 contains 15 residues. From germline, CDR1 is MNHNY and CDR2 SVGAGI (reference sequence). The V end was cut by 5 bases, the J end by 0 bases, with 11 bases between. The CDR3 coding sequence is TGTGCCAGCAGTCCAGGCAGGTATAGCAATCAGCCCCAGCATTTT. Protein product: CASSPGRYSNQPQHF.

The chain uses TRBV21-1 and TRBJ1-6. TRBV21-1 is given as a pseudogene. This CDR3 is built from 14 residues. CDR3 in amino acids: CASSKSPWNSPLHF. CDR3 DNA sequence: TGTGCCAGCAGCAAATCCCCGTGGAATTCACCCCTCCACTTT.

This clone showed up just once. The V and J genes are TRBV18 and TRBJ1-4, with a weak D call TRBD1 (5 bases). Trimming took off 3 bases at V and 8 bases at J, with 16 bases between the two ends. Germline-derived CDR1 and CDR2 are KGHSH and LQKENI. The CDR3 spans 15 residues. The CDR3 loop reads CASSPSRGLHEKLFF. The CDR3 DNA follows: TGTGCCAGCTCACCTTCAAGGGGTCTCCACGAAAAACTGTTTTTT.

The rearrangement uses TRBV5-1 and TRBJ1-2; possible D gene TRBD1, 5 bases. The V end was cut by 4 bases, the J end by 5 bases, with 15 bases between. Looked up from germline, CDR1 is SGHRS and CDR2 is YFSETQ. This CDR3 has 14 residues. The CDR3 DNA reads TGCGCCAGCAGCCTGGGGGAGAGGCTTTATGGCTACACCTTC. It codes for CASSLGERLYGYTF.

V gene TRBV28 combines with J gene TRBJ1-6; D unclear. The CDR3 runs to 14 residues. Germline CDR1 MDHEN, CDR2 SYDVKM. V was clipped by 2 bases and J by 10 bases, with 12 bases between them. The CDR3 loop is CASSLGPIVSPLHF. The CDR3 bases are TGTGCCAGCAGTTTAGGTCCCATTGTGTCACCCCTCCACTTT.

The chain is built from TRBV4-1 and TRBJ1-2; D is unclear. CDR3 size: 17 residues. Trimming shortened V by 1 base and J by 0 bases, and 15 bases separated the two germline ends. CDR1 and CDR2 (germline): MGHRA, YSYEKL. CDR3 nucleotide sequence: TGCGCCAGCAGCCAAGTATTAGATTCCGCCACTAACTATGGCTACACCTTC. It specifies CASSQVLDSATNYGYTF.

This chain links TRBV5-4 with TRBJ2-6, with D unresolved. V lost 0 bases and J 4 bases, leaving 8 bases between the germline ends. Looked up from germline, CDR1 is SGHNT and CDR2 is YYREEE (reference sequence). The CDR3 is 15 residues long. This CDR3 is CASSLALGGANVLTF. CDR3 bases: TGTGCCAGCAGCTTGGCTCTGGGGGGGGCCAACGTCCTGACTTTC.

This clone was found a few times. V usage is TRBV5-1 and J usage is TRBJ2-2; the D is unclear. V lost 6 bases to trimming and J lost 4 bases, with 16 bases between them. CDR1 is SGHRS and CDR2 is YFSETQ in the germline V gene. This CDR3 region has 15 residues. CDR3: CASTKSGDPTGELFF. DNA for the CDR3: TGCGCCAGCACTAAGAGTGGCGACCCCACCGGGGAGCTGTTTTTT.

In DNA form, the CDR3 reads TGTGCCAGTTGGGCCCGCGGGACAGGGGGGCACACTGAAGCTTTCTTT. Residues: CASWARGTGGHTEAFF. V is TRBV19 and J is TRBJ1-1, with TRBD1 identical over 11 bases. The CDR3 sequence is 16 residues long. Germline loops: CDR1 LNHDA, CDR2 SQIVND (reference sequence). V lost 8 bases, J lost 3 bases, and 11 bases stayed unmatched.

The chain couples TRBV19 to TRBJ2-7; 7 bases are a match to TRBD1. The CDR3 sequence is 15 residues long. The V segment lost 4 bases and the J segment 3 bases; nucleotides outside the gene matches: 9. Germline V gene sequence: CDR1 LNHDA, CDR2 SQIVND (reference sequence). DNA of the CDR3: TGTGCCAGTAGTACCCGACAGGGCAATAACTACGAGCAGTACTTC. Its protein product is CASSTRQGNNYEQYF.

V usage is TRBV4-1 and J usage is TRBJ2-3, with TRBD2 identical over 10 bases. The germline V gene has CDR1 MGHRA and CDR2 YSYEKL. Trimming took 2 bases from V and 4 from J; bases not matched to a gene: 6. This CDR3 comprises 16 residues. The CDR3 protein is CASSQPTSGKSDTQYF. The CDR3 bases are TGCGCCAGCAGCCAACCTACTAGCGGGAAATCAGATACGCAGTATTTT.